This TCR beta chain came from a study of cytomegalovirus exposure and HLA in healthy donors. The PCR employed 60 Vbeta primers together with 13 Jbeta primers. Profiled with immunoSEQ multiplex PCR; TCRdb holds only in-frame clones, not every one. In the table there are about 94,000 clones, roughly three fifths of which are singletons. With regard to this clone: Its antigen is not identified.

The CDR3 has 13 residues. Germline V gene sequence: CDR1 KGHSH, CDR2 LQKENI. Germline trimming cut 4 bases from V and 7 bases from J; bases unmatched to any gene: 3. Overall study findings and caveats: TCR beta V segments were, for the most part, productive about 87% or about 30% of the time in an earlier analysis. When the data were analyzed later, several of the most significant clusters appeared to be linked to common viral pathogens.

This clonotype was obtained from a man between 25 and 39 years old in good health and CMV-seronegative. Material for sequencing was PBMCs. V gene TRBV18 combines with J gene TRBJ2-1; TRBD1 matches 8 bases. The CDR3 region has the DNA TGTGCCAGCTCACAGGACAGGGAAAATGAGCAGTTCTTC. This codes for CASSQDRENEQFF. The variable domain in full, completed from reference TRBV18 and TRBJ2-1, reads NAGVMQNPRHLVRRRGQEARLRCSPMKGHSHVYWYRQLPEEGLKFMVYLQKENIIDESGMPKERFSAEFPKEGPSILRIQQVVRGDSAAYFCASSQDRENEQFFGPGTRLTVL.